The clone carrying this T cell receptor (beta chain) has ten or more counts. The sample belongs to a study of blood T cells in healthy people across ages. Using a J-beta primer mix together with a sample-barcoded 5' primer, a second PCR was run for 7 to 11 cycles. Via MiXCR, TCRdb re-called the 5' RACE reads, giving one row per CDR3 protein. This table holds some 1.4 million distinct CDR3 sequences, approximately 42% found once. Unmatched junction bases numbered 2, after V lost 6 bases and J lost 5 bases. This CDR3 is 14 amino acids long. Germline V gene data show CDR1 as SGHDN and CDR2 as FVKESK. The V call is TRBV14, the J call TRBJ2-1; 12 nucleotides align to TRBD2. The TCR was taken from a woman aged 18-30 years in good health. The sequenced material came from blood. The CDR3 sequence is CASRLAGGNNEQFF. The CDR3 nucleotides are TGTGCCAGCAGGCTAGCGGGAGGGAACAATGAGCAGTTCTTC.